The text below deals with one T cell receptor beta chain. The sample is drawn from a study of control samples from healthy donors and cancer patients. The CDR3 runs 20 residues. J was trimmed by 0 bases and V by 1 base; bases with no gene match: 13. In germline, CDR1 is PRHDT, CDR2 FYEKMQ (reference sequence). Using immunoSEQ multiplex PCR, the repertoire was profiled, and TCRdb retains in-frame clones only, with some absent. The table includes some 96,000 clones, about 92% detected once. Sequencing input: blood. The chain joins TRBV13 to TRBJ2-2; 8 bases agree with TRBD2. The clonotype was recovered from a man in his late teens or twenties in good health. CDR3 in amino acids: CASSLELAEPGGTNTGELFF. In DNA, the CDR3 is TGTGCCAGCAGCTTAGAACTAGCGGAACCCGGGGGTACGAACACCGGGGAGCTGTTTTTT.